A single T cell receptor beta chain is shown here with its context. Its antigen is still unknown. The protocol was immunoSEQ multiplex PCR, while the TCRdb copy is restricted to in-frame clones and leaves out a portion. The sample holds 120,000 or so clones, 65% to 85% seen once. This specimen comes from a study of radiotherapy plus CTLA-4 blockade in lung cancer. Findings and caveats of the study: Radiotherapy was combined with ipilimumab, and tumor-derived TCR clones then expanded in blood.

With 4 bases clipped from V and 3 bases from J, the junction kept 6 bases outside the gene matches. The CDR3 has 17 amino acids. Germline V CDR1 and CDR2: LNHDA, SQIVND (reference sequence). The sequencing used peripheral blood, collected from a patient treated with radiotherapy plus ipilimumab. The sequence came from a human donor with non-small cell lung cancer who had a partial response to radiotherapy plus ipilimumab. This sequence joins TRBV19 and TRBJ2-3, with 14 bases lining up with TRBD2. CDR3 residues: CASSRARLAGGTDTQYF. The CDR3 bases are TGTGCCAGTAGTAGGGCCCGACTAGCGGGAGGGACAGATACGCAGTATTTT.